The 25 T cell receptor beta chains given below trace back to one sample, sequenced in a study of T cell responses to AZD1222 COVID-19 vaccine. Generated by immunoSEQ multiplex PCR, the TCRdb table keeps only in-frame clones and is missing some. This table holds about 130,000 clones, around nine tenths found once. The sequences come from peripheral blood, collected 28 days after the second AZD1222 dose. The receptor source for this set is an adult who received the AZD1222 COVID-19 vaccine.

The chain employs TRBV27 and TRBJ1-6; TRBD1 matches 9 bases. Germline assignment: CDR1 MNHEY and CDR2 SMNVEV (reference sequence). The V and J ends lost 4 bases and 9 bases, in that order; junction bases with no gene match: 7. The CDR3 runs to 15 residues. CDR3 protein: CASSSRDRAASPLHF. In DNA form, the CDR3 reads TGTGCCAGCAGTTCCCGGGACAGGGCGGCTTCACCCCTCCACTTT.

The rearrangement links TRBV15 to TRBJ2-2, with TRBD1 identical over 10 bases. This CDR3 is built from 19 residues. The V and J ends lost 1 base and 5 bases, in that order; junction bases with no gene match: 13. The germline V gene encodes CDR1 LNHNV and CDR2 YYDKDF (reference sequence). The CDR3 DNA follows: TGTGCCACCAGCAGAGTGGACTTGCCGGGACAGGGGTGGACCGGGGAGCTGTTTTTT. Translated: CATSRVDLPGQGWTGELFF.

CDR3 protein: CASSVRTSLMTDTQYF. The CDR3 DNA reads TGTGCCAGCAGCGTTCGGACTAGCTTGATGACAGATACGCAGTATTTT. The chain recombines TRBV9 with TRBJ2-3, with 8 bases fitting TRBD2. CDR1 is SGDLS, CDR2 YYNGEE, per germline. There are 16 residues in the CDR3. Trimming took 2 bases from V and 3 from J; bases not matched to a gene: 8.

CDR3 in DNA: TGTGCCAGCAGCTTAGGCACCCGGGACAAACAGACCTATAATTCACCCCTCCACTTT. Amino acids: CASSLGTRDKQTYNSPLHF. This chain connects TRBV13 to TRBJ1-6; tentatively, D is TRBD1 (6 bases). CDR3 length equals 19 residues. Between the trimmed V and J ends, which lost 0 bases and 2 bases, there was a span of 17 bases. Germline V gene lookup returns CDR1 PRHDT and CDR2 FYEKMQ (reference sequence). Using reference TRBV13 and TRBJ1-6 for the parts outside the CDR3, the full variable domain is AAGVIQSPRHLIKEKRETATLKCYPIPRHDTVYWYQQGPGQDPQFLISFYEKMQSDKGSIPDRFSAQQFSDYHSELNMSSLELGDSALYFCASSLGTRDKQTYNSPLHFGNGTRLTVT.

The CDR3 region has the DNA TGCGCCAGCAGCCAAGGACAATCCTCCACCTACGAGCAGTACTTC. Amino acid sequence: CASSQGQSSTYEQYF. The rearrangement links TRBV4-3 to TRBJ2-7, with unresolved D. V was trimmed by 1 base and J by 2 bases, leaving 12 bases between them. CDR1 and CDR2 from the germline V gene are LGHNA and YSLEER. The CDR3 sequence is 15 residues long.

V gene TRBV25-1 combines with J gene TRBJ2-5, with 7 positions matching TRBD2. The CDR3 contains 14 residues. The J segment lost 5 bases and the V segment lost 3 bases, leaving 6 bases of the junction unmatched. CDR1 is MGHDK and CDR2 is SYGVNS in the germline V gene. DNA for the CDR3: TGTGCCAGCAGTGATCCTAGCGGCGGGGAGACCCAGTACTTC. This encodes CASSDPSGGETQYF.

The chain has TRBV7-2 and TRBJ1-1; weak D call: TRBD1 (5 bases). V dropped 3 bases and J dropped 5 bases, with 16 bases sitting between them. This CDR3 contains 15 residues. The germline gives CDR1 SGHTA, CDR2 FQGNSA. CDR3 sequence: CASSLFQTRGTEAFF. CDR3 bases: TGTGCCAGCAGCTTGTTTCAGACCCGGGGGACTGAAGCTTTCTTT.

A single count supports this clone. Here the CDR3 reads CAISAGQEAGNTIYF. The CDR3 DNA is TGTGCCATCAGTGCTGGGCAGGAGGCTGGAAACACCATATATTTT. The chain has TRBV10-3 and TRBJ1-3; D is uncertain. Trimming took 4 bases from V and 2 from J, leaving 12 bases between them. The CDR3 length is 15 residues. Germline V gives CDR1 ENHRY, CDR2 SYGVKD.

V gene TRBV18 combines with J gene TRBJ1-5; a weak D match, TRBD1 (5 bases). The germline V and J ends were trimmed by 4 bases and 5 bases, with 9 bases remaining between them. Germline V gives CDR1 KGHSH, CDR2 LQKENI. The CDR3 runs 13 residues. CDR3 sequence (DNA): TGTGCCAGCTCACAGGGGTCCGATCAGCCCCAGCATTTT. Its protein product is CASSQGSDQPQHF.

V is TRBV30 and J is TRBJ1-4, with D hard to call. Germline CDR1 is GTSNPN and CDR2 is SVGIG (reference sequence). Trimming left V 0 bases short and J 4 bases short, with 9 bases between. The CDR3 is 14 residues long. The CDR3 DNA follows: TGTGCCTGGAGTGTAGGAACGCGTAATGAAAAACTGTTTTTT. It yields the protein CAWSVGTRNEKLFF. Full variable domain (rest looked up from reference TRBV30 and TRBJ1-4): SQTIHQWPATLVQPVGSPLSLECTVEGTSNPNLYWYRQAAGRGLQLLFYSVGIGQISSEVPQNLSASRPQDRQFILSSKKLLLSDSGFYLCAWSVGTRNEKLFFGSGTQLSVL.

The CDR3 here is CASSLTTTGGRYEQYF. The CDR3 nucleotides are TGTGCCAGCAGCTTAACCACGACAGGGGGCCGTTACGAGCAGTACTTC. This rearrangement joins TRBV7-2 to TRBJ2-7, with 10 bases identical to TRBD1. The V and J ends lost 2 bases and 4 bases, in that order; junction bases with no gene match: 8. In germline, CDR1 is SGHTA, CDR2 FQGNSA. CDR3 length: 16 residues.

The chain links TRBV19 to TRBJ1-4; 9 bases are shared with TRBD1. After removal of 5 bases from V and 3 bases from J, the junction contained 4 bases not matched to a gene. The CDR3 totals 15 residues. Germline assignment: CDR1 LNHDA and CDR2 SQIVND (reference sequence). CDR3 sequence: CASSQTGGPNEKLFF. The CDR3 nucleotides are TGTGCCAGTAGTCAAACAGGGGGCCCTAATGAAAAACTGTTTTTT.

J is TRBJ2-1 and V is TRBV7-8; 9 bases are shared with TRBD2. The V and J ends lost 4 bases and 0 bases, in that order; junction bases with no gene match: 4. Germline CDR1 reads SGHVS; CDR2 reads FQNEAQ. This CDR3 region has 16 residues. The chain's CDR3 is CASSSPSGVSYNEQFF. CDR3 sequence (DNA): TGTGCCAGCAGCTCCCCTAGCGGGGTCTCCTACAATGAGCAGTTCTTC.

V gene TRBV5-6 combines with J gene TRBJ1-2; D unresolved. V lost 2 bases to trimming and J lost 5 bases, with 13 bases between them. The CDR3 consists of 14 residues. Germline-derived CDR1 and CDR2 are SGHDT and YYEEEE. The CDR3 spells CASSLETRDYGYTF. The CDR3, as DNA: TGTGCCAGCAGCTTAGAGACAAGGGATTATGGCTACACCTTC.

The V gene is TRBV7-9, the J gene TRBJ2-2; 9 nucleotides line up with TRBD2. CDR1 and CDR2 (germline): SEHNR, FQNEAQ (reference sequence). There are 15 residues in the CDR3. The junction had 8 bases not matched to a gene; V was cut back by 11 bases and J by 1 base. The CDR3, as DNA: TGTGCCGGAAACTTACTAGCGGGGAACACCGGGGAGCTGTTTTTT. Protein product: CAGNLLAGNTGELFF.

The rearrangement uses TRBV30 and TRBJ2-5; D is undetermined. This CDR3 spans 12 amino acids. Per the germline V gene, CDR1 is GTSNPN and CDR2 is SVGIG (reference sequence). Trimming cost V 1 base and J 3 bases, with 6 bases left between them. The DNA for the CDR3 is TGTGCCTGGAGTGCCCAAAAAGAGACCCAGTACTTC. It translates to CAWSAQKETQYF.

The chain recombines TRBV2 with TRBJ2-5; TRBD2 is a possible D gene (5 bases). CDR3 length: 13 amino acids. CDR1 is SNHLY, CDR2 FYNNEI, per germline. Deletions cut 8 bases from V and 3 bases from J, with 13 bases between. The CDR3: CASLNEGEETQYF. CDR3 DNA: TGTGCCAGCCTCAACGAGGGAGAAGAGACCCAGTACTTC.

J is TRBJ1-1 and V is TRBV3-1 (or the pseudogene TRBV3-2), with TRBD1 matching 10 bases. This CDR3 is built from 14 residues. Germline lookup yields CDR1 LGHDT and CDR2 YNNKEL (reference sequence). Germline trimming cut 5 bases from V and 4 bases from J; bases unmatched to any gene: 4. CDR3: CASSYRDRGTEAFF. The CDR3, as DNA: TGTGCCAGCAGCTACCGGGACAGGGGCACTGAAGCTTTCTTT.

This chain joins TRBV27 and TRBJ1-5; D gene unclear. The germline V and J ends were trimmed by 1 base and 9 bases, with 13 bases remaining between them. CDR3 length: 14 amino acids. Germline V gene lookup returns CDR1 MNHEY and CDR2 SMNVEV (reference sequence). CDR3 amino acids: CASSLLLGSGPQHF. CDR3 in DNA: TGTGCCAGCAGTTTATTGCTTGGGTCGGGGCCCCAGCATTTT.

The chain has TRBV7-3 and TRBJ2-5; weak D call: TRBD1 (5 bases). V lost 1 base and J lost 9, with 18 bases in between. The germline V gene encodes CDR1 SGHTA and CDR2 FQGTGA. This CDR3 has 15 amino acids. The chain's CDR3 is CASSLSPGNWWAQYF. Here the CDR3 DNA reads TGTGCCAGCAGCTTAAGCCCAGGGAATTGGTGGGCCCAGTACTTC.

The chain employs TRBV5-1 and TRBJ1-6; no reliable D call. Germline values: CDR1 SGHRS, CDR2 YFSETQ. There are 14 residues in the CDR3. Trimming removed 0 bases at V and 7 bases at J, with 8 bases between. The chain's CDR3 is CASSLDRGNSPLHF. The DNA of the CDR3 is TGCGCCAGCAGCTTGGACAGAGGGAATTCACCCCTCCACTTT.

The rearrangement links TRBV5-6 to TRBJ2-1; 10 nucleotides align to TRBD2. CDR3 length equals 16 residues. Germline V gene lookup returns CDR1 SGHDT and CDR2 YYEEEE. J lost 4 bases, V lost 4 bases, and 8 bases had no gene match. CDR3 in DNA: TGTGCCAGCAGCGGGCAAGTAGCGGGGGGATACAATGAGCAGTTCTTC. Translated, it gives CASSGQVAGGYNEQFF.

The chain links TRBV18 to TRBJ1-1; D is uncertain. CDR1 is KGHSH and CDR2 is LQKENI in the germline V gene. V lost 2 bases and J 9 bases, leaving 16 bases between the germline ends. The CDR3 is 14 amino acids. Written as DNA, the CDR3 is TGTGCCAGCTCACCAGGCACAGCTATTTCTAAAGCTTTCTTT. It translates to CASSPGTAISKAFF.

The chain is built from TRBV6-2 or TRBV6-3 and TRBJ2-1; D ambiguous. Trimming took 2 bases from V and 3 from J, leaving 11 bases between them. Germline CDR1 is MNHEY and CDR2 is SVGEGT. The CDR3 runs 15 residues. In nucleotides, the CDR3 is TGTGCCAGCAGTTACATGCCTAGTCACTACAATGAGCAGTTCTTC. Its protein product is CASSYMPSHYNEQFF.

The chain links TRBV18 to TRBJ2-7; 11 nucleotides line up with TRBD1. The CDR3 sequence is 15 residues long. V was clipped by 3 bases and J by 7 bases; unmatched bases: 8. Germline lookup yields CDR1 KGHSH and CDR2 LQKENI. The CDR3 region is CASSPGQGDAAEQYF. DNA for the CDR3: TGTGCCAGCTCACCGGGACAGGGGGACGCAGCGGAGCAGTACTTC.